This T cell receptor (beta chain) was recorded in a study of OX40 agonist ivuxolimab in advanced cancers. For context, the study as a whole: The costimulatory receptor OX40 (CD134) was targeted by ivuxolimab, a fully human IgG2 agonistic monoclonal antibody. Intravenous ivuxolimab was administered to patients every 2 weeks at six dose levels: 0.01, 0.1, 0.3, 1.5, 3 and 10 mg/kg. Among the 50 to 55 dose-escalation patients, about 20 had hepatocellular carcinoma, approximately 15 melanoma, 9 renal cell carcinoma and 9 head and neck cancer. A male proportion of 70% to 90% and a mean age of roughly 58 years, ranging from about 23 to 90, were recorded for the dose-escalation cohort. Prior anti-PD-1, anti-PD-L1 or anti-CTLA-4 therapy was permitted, and about 40% of dose-escalation patients had received checkpoint inhibitors. Partial responses occurred in three dose-escalation patients: two with cutaneous melanoma and one with hepatocellular carcinoma. Peripheral TCRbeta sequencing aimed to test whether ivuxolimab altered TCR sequence diversity and caused clonal T-cell expansion. The paper covers the monotherapy dose-escalation part of the phase I ivuxolimab trial, which included N = 52 patients.

What the research found in general, with its limitations: In the 0.1-3.0 mg/kg groups, partial responders had among the lowest normalized peripheral clonal expansion, particularly in CD8+ T cells. At doses of 0.1 to 3.0 mg/kg, clonal expansion of both CD4+ and CD8+ blood T cells was observed from baseline to week 6. The antigen specificity of the peripheral T cells that underwent clonal expansion was not determined. Low levels of normalized T-cell clonal expansion were also seen in some patients who did not respond. On average, CD8+ T cells showed more expanded clones than CD4+ T cells after ivuxolimab.

Genomic DNA was extracted from sorted cells for sequencing of the TCRbeta CDR3 region. The immunoSEQ Assay was used for sequencing of TCRbeta CDR3 regions. TCRdb took over this immuneACCESS table, retaining in-frame rearrangements with V and J assigned. Such tables are incomplete; in checked studies, under half of the missing clones stem from an unresolved V gene, and the remainder is unexplained. Within this sample are roughly 41,000 clones, with 70% to 90% of them counted one time only. The top ten clonotypes cover 12% of the sample. The trial excluded patients who had a history of autoimmune disease or who were on systemic immunosuppression. Peripheral blood for TCR sequencing was collected from all dose cohorts at baseline, on cycle 4 day 1, and on cycle 7 day 1. Samples were obtained from an open-label, multicenter, first-in-human phase I dose-escalation trial of ivuxolimab. Adults with locally advanced or metastatic head and neck squamous cell, hepatocellular, melanoma or renal cell carcinoma were enrolled in the trial. Before TCR sequencing, CD4+ and CD8+ T cells were separately sorted from peripheral blood.

As regards this clone: The target of this receptor is not known. Qualities for individual bases were not recorded, and no much larger clone is one base off.

Trimming costs V 4 bases and J 4 bases, and their ends lie 10 bases apart. The CDR3 covers 13 residues, taking in both the cysteine and the phenylalanine. Just the 39-base CDR3 DNA is kept, in frame starting at base 1. In the germline V gene, CDR1 corresponds to SGHTA and CDR2 to FQGNSA. The sequence derives from an adult with an advanced solid tumor such as melanoma, head and neck, liver or kidney cancer. The specimen was CD4+ or CD8+ T cells sorted from blood, collected in a trial of the OX40 agonist ivuxolimab. In this chain, TRBV7-2 is recombined with TRBJ2-5; the D gene is unclear. The bases read TGTGCCAGCAGCTCGGAAGATTTAGAGACCCAGTACTTC. Its translation is CASSSEDLETQYF. Supplemented by the reference TRBV7-2 and TRBJ2-5 proteins around the CDR3, the complete variable domain is GAGVSQSPSNKVTEKGKDVELRCDPISGHTALYWYRQSLGQGLEFLIYFQGNSAPDKSGLPSDRFSAERTGGSVSTLTIQRTQQEDSAVYLCASSSEDLETQYFGPGTRLLVL.